These 28 T cell receptor beta chains were sequenced from one sample in a study of T cell clonotyping in hematopoietic cell transplantation. Clones were sequenced by immunoSEQ multiplex PCR, and TCRdb holds only the in-frame ones, with some missing. The sample has over 9,500 clones; 72% are singletons. This material consisted of peripheral blood mononuclear cells, taken 180 days after allogeneic stem cell transplant. The receptors were gathered from a male patient between 60 and 69 years old who had an allogeneic stem cell transplant from an unrelated donor, so the T cells may come from the graft donor. Some clones in this sample may be carry-over from other donors' samples.

V and J are TRBV28 and TRBJ2-7; no definite D call. Looked up from germline, CDR1 is MDHEN and CDR2 is SYDVKM. Trimming removed 10 bases from V and 2 bases from J, with 15 bases in between. This CDR3 comprises 13 residues. Written as DNA, the CDR3 is TGTGCCATCCAGAAACAATATACCTACGAGCAGTACTTC. Translation: CAIQKQYTYEQYF.

The chain is built from TRBV9 and TRBJ1-2, with D perhaps matching TRBD1 (5 bases). Trimming shortened V by 3 bases and J by 4 bases, and 10 bases separated the two germline ends. Looked up from germline, CDR1 is SGDLS and CDR2 is YYNGEE. CDR3 size: 13 residues. In nucleotides, the CDR3 is TGTGCCAGCAGCGCGGGACCAAGCTATGGCTACACCTTC. It translates to CASSAGPSYGYTF.

This rearrangement joins TRBV5-6 to TRBJ2-7; TRBD2 is a possible D gene (5 bases). V dropped 4 bases and J dropped 3 bases, with 5 bases sitting between them. Germline-derived CDR1 and CDR2 are SGHDT and YYEEEE. This CDR3 contains 11 residues. In DNA form, the CDR3 reads TGTGCCAGCAGCCGGGGCTACGAGCAGTACTTC. This codes for CASSRGYEQYF.

The CDR3 region has the DNA TGTGCCAGTAGTCCCCAAGGTGGGGGGGAGGAAGCTGAAAAACTGTTTTTT. It codes for CASSPQGGGEEAEKLFF. This chain uses TRBV19 with TRBJ1-4; tentative D call: TRBD1 (5 bases). CDR3 length equals 17 residues. V lost 5 bases, J lost 7 bases, and 23 bases lay in between. Germline-derived CDR1 and CDR2 are LNHDA and SQIVND (reference sequence). Complete variable domain (other parts from reference TRBV19 and TRBJ1-4): DGGITQSPKYLFRKEGQNVTLSCEQNLNHDAMYWYRQDPGQGLRLIYYSQIVNDFQKGDIAEGYSVSREKKESFPLTVTSAQKNPTAFYLCASSPQGGGEEAEKLFFGSGTQLSVL.

V is TRBV7-8 and J is TRBJ2-2; D unclear. The CDR3 contains 12 residues. In germline, CDR1 is SGHVS, CDR2 FQNEAQ. Trimming left V 4 bases short and J 6 bases short, with 6 bases between. CDR3 sequence (DNA): TGTGCCAGCAGCTCTGAGGCCGGGGAGCTGTTTTTT. As protein: CASSSEAGELFF. The full variable domain, completed using reference TRBV7-8 and TRBJ2-2, is GAGVSQSPRYKVAKRGQDVALRCDPISGHVSLFWYQQALGQGPEFLTYFQNEAQLDKSGLPSDRFFAERPEGSVSTLKIQRTQQEDSAVYLCASSSEAGELFFGEGSRLTVL.

This clone was seen more than once but under ten times. The chain recombines TRBV5-6 with TRBJ2-6, with D tentatively TRBD2 (6 bases). From germline, CDR1 is SGHDT and CDR2 YYEEEE. The V gene lost 4 bases and the J gene lost 3 bases, with 17 bases spanning the gap. The CDR3 consists of 17 residues. The DNA for the CDR3 is TGTGCCAGCAGCAGCCTAGGAGGGAGGTATGGGGCCAACGTCCTGACTTTC. This translates into CASSSLGGRYGANVLTF.

The gene calls are TRBV2 and TRBJ2-7; 9 bases are shared with TRBD1. With 6 bases clipped from V and 9 bases from J, the junction kept 6 bases outside the gene matches. The CDR3 contains 12 residues. Germline CDR1 is SNHLY and CDR2 is FYNNEI. The CDR3 spells CASRDRDRVQYF. The CDR3 nucleotides are TGTGCCAGCAGAGACAGGGACAGGGTGCAGTACTTC.

The chain uses TRBV9 and TRBJ2-7; D gene uncertain. V gave up 0 bases and J gave up 0 bases, with 13 bases separating them. The CDR3 covers 16 residues. The germline gives CDR1 SGDLS, CDR2 YYNGEE. In DNA, the CDR3 is TGTGCCAGCAGCGTAGATGCAGGCAACCCCTCCTACGAGCAGTACTTC. Encoded protein: CASSVDAGNPSYEQYF.

The J gene is TRBJ2-1, the V gene TRBV9, with 7 bases identical to TRBD2. The CDR3 runs 13 residues. Germline trimming cut 4 bases from V and 8 bases from J; bases unmatched to any gene: 6. Germline CDR1 is SGDLS and CDR2 is YYNGEE. The CDR3 is CASSPGGTDEQFF. The CDR3 nucleotides are TGTGCCAGCAGCCCGGGGGGAACCGATGAGCAGTTCTTC.

This chain connects TRBV4-1 to TRBJ2-2; TRBD2 matches at 14 bases. The CDR3 contains 19 residues. The germline gives CDR1 MGHRA, CDR2 YSYEKL. V was pared by 3 bases and J by 3 bases, with 9 bases of the junction left unmatched. The CDR3 bases are TGCGCCAGCAGCCATCTCGGACTAGCGGGAGGAATGTACACCGGGGAGCTGTTTTTT. Amino acids: CASSHLGLAGGMYTGELFF.

This clone was counted once. At the DNA level, this CDR3 is encoded by other sequences in the same sample as well. The chain combines TRBV7-2 with TRBJ2-7; TRBD2 matches at 7 bases. The J segment lost 2 bases and the V segment lost 1 base, leaving 5 bases of the junction unmatched. CDR1 is SGHTA, CDR2 FQGNSA, per germline. The CDR3 sequence is 15 residues long. DNA of the CDR3: TGTGCCAGCAGCTTAGTGCCTAGCGGAGCCTACGAGCAGTACTTC. Residues: CASSLVPSGAYEQYF.

V gene TRBV13 combines with J gene TRBJ1-2; 9 bases are a match to TRBD1. CDR1 and CDR2 (germline): PRHDT, FYEKMQ (reference sequence). The CDR3 has 14 amino acids. The V gene end was trimmed by 0 bases and the J gene end by 4 bases; junction bases not matched to a gene: 0. The CDR3 spells CASSLGTGGYGYTF. The CDR3 bases are TGTGCCAGCAGCTTAGGGACAGGGGGCTATGGCTACACCTTC.

This clone has a single count. V is TRBV30 and J is TRBJ2-5; D unclear. Germline loops: CDR1 GTSNPN, CDR2 SVGIG (reference sequence). V lost 0 bases to trimming and J lost 5 bases, with 4 bases between them. The CDR3 is made up of 11 amino acids. The CDR3 DNA reads TGTGCCTGGAGTGTACCTGAGACCCAGTACTTC. This gives the protein CAWSVPETQYF.

This rearrangement joins TRBV27 to TRBJ2-3; 11 nucleotides align to TRBD2. The CDR3 consists of 16 residues. The germline V gene has CDR1 MNHEY and CDR2 SMNVEV (reference sequence). The V and J ends lost 5 bases and 4 bases, in that order; junction bases with no gene match: 8. As DNA, the CDR3 is TGTGCCAGCAGTCCCAAGACTAGCGGGATATCAGATACGCAGTATTTT. It codes for CASSPKTSGISDTQYF.

The chain is built from TRBV30 and TRBJ1-1; D might be TRBD1 (5 bases). CDR1 GTSNPN and CDR2 SVGIG come from the germline V gene (reference sequence). V dropped 1 base and J dropped 1 base, with 10 bases sitting between them. This CDR3 is 14 amino acids long. The CDR3 reads CAWSEWGTNTEAFF. CDR3 nucleotide sequence: TGTGCCTGGAGTGAGTGGGGGACGAACACTGAAGCTTTCTTT.

This clone was found a few times. The DNA for the CDR3 is TGTGCCAGCAGCATAAGGACAGCGGATGGTAATCAGCCCCAGCATTTT. Encoded protein: CASSIRTADGNQPQHF. This chain uses TRBV7-2 with TRBJ1-5; D is possibly TRBD1 (6 bases). V shed 5 bases and J shed 4 bases, with 18 bases lying between them. The CDR3 spans 16 residues. The germline CDR1 and CDR2 sequences are SGHTA and FQGNSA.

In regard to this clone: At one boundary the junction diverges from the germline segment, which might be a read error. The chain links TRBV9 to TRBJ1-2, with D uncertain. The V gene's germline CDR1 is SGDLS and CDR2 YYNGEE. The CDR3 has 14 amino acids. CDR3 DNA: TGTGCCAGCAGCGTAGCCTCCCGCGGTAATGGCTACGCCTTC. It translates to CASSVASRGNGYAF. Using reference TRBV9 and TRBJ1-2 for the parts outside the CDR3, the full variable domain is DSGVTQTPKHLITATGQRVTLRCSPRSGDLSVYWYQQSLDQGLQFLIQYYNGEERAKGNILERFSAQQFPDLHSELNLSSLELGDSALYFCASSVASRGNGYAFGSGTRLTVV.

This clone was seen more than once but under ten times. V usage is TRBV30 and J usage is TRBJ1-5; 10 nucleotides match TRBD1. CDR3 length: 14 amino acids. V lost 2 bases and J lost 6; bases outside the gene matches: 4. Germline CDR1 and CDR2: GTSNPN and SVGIG (reference sequence). The CDR3 reads CAWSRQGASQPQHF. The CDR3 DNA reads TGTGCCTGGAGTCGACAGGGGGCGAGTCAGCCCCAGCATTTT.

This chain links TRBV28 with TRBJ2-7; 10 positions agree with TRBD2. The CDR3 is made up of 14 amino acids. After removal of 7 bases from V and 6 bases from J, the junction contained 9 bases not matched to a gene. Germline assignment: CDR1 MDHEN and CDR2 SYDVKM. Here the CDR3 DNA reads TGTGCCAGCACCCTAGCGGGAGAATTCGGCGAGCAGTACTTC. This codes for CASTLAGEFGEQYF.

This chain joins TRBV5-8 and TRBJ1-5, with a tentative D call TRBD1 (6 bases). The ends were cut back, 1 base at V and 7 bases at J, with 12 bases in the middle. Germline V gene sequence: CDR1 SGHTS, CDR2 YDEGEE. There are 14 residues in the CDR3. CDR3 sequence reads: CASSLLGRGQPQHF. The CDR3 nucleotides read TGTGCCAGCAGCTTGCTGGGGAGGGGGCAGCCCCAGCATTTT.

The chain combines TRBV7-6 with TRBJ2-7; D perhaps matches TRBD2 (5 bases). The V gene's germline CDR1 is SGHVS and CDR2 FNYEAQ. This CDR3 region has 13 residues. Trimming cost V 5 bases and J 7 bases, with 15 bases left between them. CDR3 region: CASSPTGRGEQYF. CDR3 coding DNA: TGTGCCAGCAGCCCGACGGGTCGGGGAGAGCAGTACTTC.

The J gene is TRBJ1-3, the V gene TRBV28, with D hard to call. The V gene's germline CDR1 is MDHEN and CDR2 SYDVKM. This CDR3 contains 12 residues. V was pared by 8 bases and J by 4 bases, with 9 bases between. CDR3 DNA sequence: TGTGCCAGCCTTGACTCCGGAAACACCATATATTTT. Translated, it gives CASLDSGNTIYF.

The rearrangement joins TRBV11-2 to TRBJ1-1; D unclear. V was trimmed by 4 bases and J by 4 bases, leaving 13 bases between them. Germline CDR1 reads SGHAT; CDR2 reads FQNNGV. CDR3 length: 14 residues. The CDR3 sequence is CASSSTKDSTEAFF. The CDR3 coding sequence is TGTGCCAGCAGCTCCACTAAGGATAGCACTGAAGCTTTCTTT. The variable domain in full, with the rest retrieved from reference TRBV11-2 and TRBJ1-1, is EAGVAQSPRYKIIEKRQSVAFWCNPISGHATLYWYQQILGQGPKLLIQFQNNGVVDDSQLPKDRFSAERLKGVDSTLKIQPAKLEDSAVYLCASSSTKDSTEAFFGQGTRLTVV.

The chain has TRBV5-1 and TRBJ1-2; 7 bases match TRBD1. V was clipped by 0 bases and J by 6 bases; unmatched bases: 5. Germline CDR1 and CDR2: SGHRS and YFSETQ. The CDR3 covers 14 residues. Written as DNA, the CDR3 is TGCGCCAGCAGCTTGGAGGCCAGGGGGAATGGCTACACCTTC. Its translation is CASSLEARGNGYTF.

CDR3 sequence: CASSKARGRASNQPQHF. In DNA form, the CDR3 reads TGTGCCAGCAGCAAAGCGAGAGGGAGGGCAAGCAATCAGCCCCAGCATTTT. V and J are TRBV21-1 and TRBJ1-5. TRBV21-1 is classified as a pseudogene. The CDR3 loop spans 17 amino acids.

The J gene is TRBJ2-2, the V gene TRBV19, with D unresolved. The CDR3 contains 15 residues. The germline CDR1 and CDR2 sequences are LNHDA and SQIVND (reference sequence). V lost 5 bases and J lost 0, with 10 bases in between. CDR3 in DNA: TGTGCCAGTAGTCTGGGCTGGTCGAACACCGGGGAGCTGTTTTTT. This gives the protein CASSLGWSNTGELFF.

In this sample, this clone turned up a few times. This chain uses TRBV2 with TRBJ1-5; D is unclear. CDR1 is SNHLY, CDR2 FYNNEI, per germline. The V and J ends lost 4 bases and 6 bases respectively, with 13 bases between them. The CDR3 is 14 residues long. Written as DNA, the CDR3 is TGTGCCAGCAGTGGAGGGCAGGTGCTTCAGCCCCAGCATTTT. This codes for CASSGGQVLQPQHF.

This sequence joins TRBV9 and TRBJ2-5; 8 bases align to TRBD2. Per the germline V gene, CDR1 is SGDLS and CDR2 is YYNGEE. This CDR3 is 14 amino acids long. V lost 3 bases and J lost 2; bases outside the gene matches: 3. In nucleotides, the CDR3 is TGTGCCAGCAGCGAGGGGACTAGACAAGAGACCCAGTACTTC. Encoded protein: CASSEGTRQETQYF.